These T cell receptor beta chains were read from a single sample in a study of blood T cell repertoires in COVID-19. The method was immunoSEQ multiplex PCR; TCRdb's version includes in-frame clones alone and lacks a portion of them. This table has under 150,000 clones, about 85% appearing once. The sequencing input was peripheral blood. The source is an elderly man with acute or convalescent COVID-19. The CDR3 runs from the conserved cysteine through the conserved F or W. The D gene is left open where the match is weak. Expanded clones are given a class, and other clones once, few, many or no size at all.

cdr3_aa: CASSGAPGGLNTGELFF; cdr3_nt: TGTGCCAGCAGTGGGGCCCCGGGGGGGTTGAACACCGGGGAGCTGTTTTTT; d_call: TRBD2; v_call: TRBV2; j_call: TRBJ2-2; clone_size: .
cdr3_aa: CASSLATAGAGNEQFF; cdr3_nt: TGTGCCAGCAGCTTAGCAACAGCGGGAGCGGGAAATGAGCAGTTCTTC; d_call: TRBD2; v_call: TRBV7-2; j_call: TRBJ2-1; clone_size: .
cdr3_aa: CASSYPELQETQYF; cdr3_nt: TGTGCCAGCAGTTACCCGGAGCTCCAAGAGACCCAGTACTTC; d_call: .; v_call: TRBV6-6; j_call: TRBJ2-5; clone_size: .
cdr3_aa: CASRLAGAYEQYF; cdr3_nt: TGTGCCTCCAGACTAGCGGGCGCCTACGAGCAGTACTTC; d_call: TRBD2; v_call: TRBV10-3; j_call: TRBJ2-7; clone_size: once
cdr3_aa: CAISESGGGREPQHF; cdr3_nt: TGTGCCATCAGTGAGTCCGGGGGAGGTAGGGAGCCCCAGCATTTT; d_call: .; v_call: TRBV10-3; j_call: TRBJ1-5; clone_size: .
cdr3_aa: CASKRLAGGEHNEQFF; cdr3_nt: TGTGCCAGTAAAAGGCTAGCGGGGGGGGAACACAATGAGCAGTTCTTC; d_call: TRBD2; v_call: TRBV19; j_call: TRBJ2-1; clone_size: .
cdr3_aa: CASSQRRGQGIYGYTF; cdr3_nt: TGCGCCAGCAGCCAAAGGAGGGGACAGGGGATTTATGGCTACACCTTC; d_call: TRBD1; v_call: TRBV4-1; j_call: TRBJ1-2; clone_size: once
cdr3_aa: CASSVIRETEAFF; cdr3_nt: TGTGCCAGCAGCGTGATACGAGAAACTGAAGCTTTCTTT; d_call: .; v_call: TRBV5-5; j_call: TRBJ1-1; clone_size: .
cdr3_aa: CASSGWASNQPQHF; cdr3_nt: TGTGCCAGCAGTGGGTGGGCTTCCAATCAGCCCCAGCATTTT; d_call: .; v_call: TRBV2; j_call: TRBJ1-5; clone_size: .
cdr3_aa: CASSVETDRPNSPLHF; cdr3_nt: TGTGCCAGCAGCGTAGAGACGGACAGACCTAATTCACCCCTCCACTTT; d_call: .; v_call: TRBV9; j_call: TRBJ1-6; clone_size: once
cdr3_aa: CASSRDMNTEAFF; cdr3_nt: TGTGCCAGCAGTCGAGATATGAACACTGAAGCTTTCTTT; d_call: .; v_call: TRBV2; j_call: TRBJ1-1; clone_size: .
cdr3_aa: CASSQWAGTSGEETQYF; cdr3_nt: TGTGCCAGCAGCCAGTGGGCCGGGACTAGCGGGGAAGAGACCCAGTACTTC; d_call: TRBD2; v_call: TRBV3-1/TRBV3-2; j_call: TRBJ2-5; clone_size: .
cdr3_aa: CASSLEGRLASGANVLTF; cdr3_nt: TGCGCCAGCAGCTTGGAAGGCAGACTAGCCTCTGGGGCCAACGTCCTGACTTTC; d_call: TRBD2; v_call: TRBV5-1; j_call: TRBJ2-6; clone_size: .
cdr3_aa: CASSQDYRGRGYTF; cdr3_nt: TGTGCCAGCAGCCAAGATTACAGGGGGAGAGGCTACACCTTC; d_call: TRBD1; v_call: TRBV3-1/TRBV3-2; j_call: TRBJ1-2; clone_size: .
cdr3_aa: CSVGPGGGNTEAFF; cdr3_nt: TGCAGCGTTGGCCCGGGGGGTGGGAACACTGAAGCTTTCTTT; d_call: .; v_call: TRBV29-1; j_call: TRBJ1-1; clone_size: .
cdr3_aa: CASRPFVKTGANTEAFF; cdr3_nt: TGTGCCAGCCGCCCCTTCGTCAAGACAGGAGCGAACACTGAAGCTTTCTTT; d_call: .; v_call: TRBV6-2/TRBV6-3; j_call: TRBJ1-1; clone_size: once
cdr3_aa: CASSQSYCGVSYEQYF; cdr3_nt: TGCGCCAGCAGTCAATCCTACTGCGGGGTATCCTACGAGCAGTACTTC; d_call: .; v_call: TRBV23-1; j_call: TRBJ2-7; clone_size: .
cdr3_aa: CASSFPGGVNQPQHF; cdr3_nt: TGTGCCAGCAGTTTTCCGGGAGGGGTCAATCAGCCCCAGCATTTT; d_call: .; v_call: TRBV28; j_call: TRBJ1-5; clone_size: .
cdr3_aa: CASSQAGGGTEAFF; cdr3_nt: TGTGCCAGCAGCCAAGCCGGGGGGGGCACTGAAGCTTTCTTT; d_call: .; v_call: TRBV3-1/TRBV3-2; j_call: TRBJ1-1; clone_size: .
cdr3_aa: CASSLSGNTEAFF; cdr3_nt: TGTGCCAGCAGTCTCTCGGGGAACACTGAAGCTTTCTTT; d_call: .; v_call: TRBV6-5; j_call: TRBJ1-1; clone_size: .
cdr3_aa: CASSLGDYVSEQYF; cdr3_nt: TGCGCCAGCAGCTTGGGGGACTACGTTAGCGAGCAGTACTTC; d_call: TRBD2; v_call: TRBV5-1; j_call: TRBJ2-7; clone_size: .
cdr3_aa: CASRTTMNTEAFF; cdr3_nt: TGCGCCAGCAGGACAACAATGAACACTGAAGCTTTCTTT; d_call: .; v_call: TRBV5-1; j_call: TRBJ1-1; clone_size: .
cdr3_aa: CASSFLTSTDTQYF; cdr3_nt: TGTGCCAGCAGCTTCCTAACTAGCACAGATACGCAGTATTTT; d_call: .; v_call: TRBV7-3; j_call: TRBJ2-3; clone_size: .
cdr3_aa: CASSRDAGTSGGVSYNEQFF; cdr3_nt: TGCGCCAGCAGCCGAGACGCCGGGACTAGCGGGGGGGTGTCCTACAATGAGCAGTTCTTC; d_call: TRBD2; v_call: TRBV4-1; j_call: TRBJ2-1; clone_size: .
cdr3_aa: CASSLGGTTSYEQYF; cdr3_nt: TGCGCCAGCAGCTTGGGTGGGACTACATCCTACGAGCAGTACTTC; d_call: TRBD2; v_call: TRBV5-1; j_call: TRBJ2-7; clone_size: .
cdr3_aa: CASSFDRGVRETQYF; cdr3_nt: TGTGCCAGCAGCTTTGACAGGGGGGTTAGAGAGACCCAGTACTTC; d_call: TRBD1; v_call: TRBV7-6; j_call: TRBJ2-5; clone_size: once
cdr3_aa: CATSTSRDRGNYGYTF; cdr3_nt: TGTGCCACCTCAACTAGCCGGGACAGGGGTAACTATGGCTACACCTTC; d_call: TRBD1; v_call: TRBV10-3; j_call: TRBJ1-2; clone_size: .
cdr3_aa: CASSTGQGTGGYTF; cdr3_nt: TGTGCCAGCAGTACGGGACAGGGGACGGGTGGCTACACCTTC; d_call: TRBD1; v_call: TRBV6-2/TRBV6-3; j_call: TRBJ1-2; clone_size: .
cdr3_aa: CASILLGGEGNTGELFF; cdr3_nt: TGTGCCAGCATCCTCCTCGGAGGGGAGGGCAACACCGGGGAGCTGTTTTTT; d_call: TRBD2; v_call: TRBV27; j_call: TRBJ2-2; clone_size: few
cdr3_aa: CASSEPTGDGYTF; cdr3_nt: TGTGCCAGCAGTGAACCCACAGGGGATGGCTACACCTTC; d_call: TRBD1; v_call: TRBV6-1; j_call: TRBJ1-2; clone_size: few
cdr3_aa: CASSFVSEDEQFF; cdr3_nt: TGTGCCAGCAGCTTCGTTAGCGAGGATGAGCAGTTCTTC; d_call: .; v_call: TRBV7-2; j_call: TRBJ2-1; clone_size: few
cdr3_aa: CASSQWEGTGYTF; cdr3_nt: TGTGCCAGCAGCCAATGGGAGGGGACGGGCTACACCTTC; d_call: .; v_call: TRBV16; j_call: TRBJ1-2; clone_size: .
cdr3_aa: CSALSGNEQFF; cdr3_nt: TGCAGCGCCCTTAGCGGAAATGAGCAGTTCTTC; d_call: .; v_call: TRBV29-1; j_call: TRBJ2-1; clone_size: .
cdr3_aa: CASSPPTSFAGELFF; cdr3_nt: TGCGCCAGCAGCCCACCGACTAGTTTTGCCGGGGAGCTGTTTTTT; d_call: .; v_call: TRBV5-1; j_call: TRBJ2-2; clone_size: few
cdr3_aa: CASSPRQGLAEQYF; cdr3_nt: TGTGCCAGCTCACCACGTCAGGGTCTCGCCGAGCAGTACTTC; d_call: .; v_call: TRBV18; j_call: TRBJ2-7; clone_size: .
cdr3_aa: CAIRDPGLADLTGELFF; cdr3_nt: TGTGCCATCAGGGACCCGGGACTAGCGGACCTCACCGGGGAGCTGTTTTTT; d_call: TRBD2; v_call: TRBV10-3; j_call: TRBJ2-2; clone_size: once
cdr3_aa: CASGTSGRGGETQYF; cdr3_nt: TGTGCCAGCGGGACTAGCGGGAGGGGGGGGGAGACCCAGTACTTC; d_call: TRBD2; v_call: TRBV27; j_call: TRBJ2-5; clone_size: .
cdr3_aa: CASSQGPGLAGSNEQFF; cdr3_nt: TGCGCCAGCAGCCAGGGTCCGGGACTAGCGGGGTCGAATGAGCAGTTCTTC; d_call: TRBD2; v_call: TRBV4-1; j_call: TRBJ2-1; clone_size: .
cdr3_aa: CASSHIYNSYEQYF; cdr3_nt: TGTGCCAGCAGCCATATATACAACTCCTACGAGCAGTACTTC; d_call: .; v_call: TRBV5-4; j_call: TRBJ2-7; clone_size: once
cdr3_aa: CAWIWGMNTEAFF; cdr3_nt: TGTGCCTGGATTTGGGGCATGAACACTGAAGCTTTCTTT; d_call: .; v_call: TRBV30; j_call: TRBJ1-1; clone_size: .
cdr3_aa: CASSAREGNFVNTGELFF; cdr3_nt: TGTGCCAGCAGCGCTAGGGAGGGTAATTTCGTTAACACCGGGGAGCTGTTTTTT; d_call: TRBD2; v_call: TRBV7-9; j_call: TRBJ2-2; clone_size: .
cdr3_aa: CASSDQDRASETQYF; cdr3_nt: TGTGCCAGCAGTGATCAGGACAGGGCGTCAGAGACCCAGTACTTC; d_call: TRBD1; v_call: TRBV6-1; j_call: TRBJ2-5; clone_size: .
cdr3_aa: CASSSFRDTQETQYF; cdr3_nt: TGTGCCAGCAGCTCATTCCGGGACACCCAAGAGACCCAGTACTTC; d_call: .; v_call: TRBV5-4; j_call: TRBJ2-5; clone_size: once
cdr3_aa: CASSRRAGVGDTQYF; cdr3_nt: TGTGCCAGCAGTCGGAGAGCGGGAGTAGGAGATACGCAGTATTTT; d_call: TRBD2; v_call: TRBV6-2/TRBV6-3; j_call: TRBJ2-3; clone_size: .
cdr3_aa: CASSQNPYRAGNEKLFF; cdr3_nt: TGTGCCAGCAGCCAAAACCCATACAGGGCTGGTAATGAAAAACTGTTTTTT; d_call: .; v_call: TRBV3-1/TRBV3-2; j_call: TRBJ1-4; clone_size: .
cdr3_aa: CASSLTGPYEQYF; cdr3_nt: TGCGCCAGCAGCTTGACAGGGCCCTACGAGCAGTACTTC; d_call: .; v_call: TRBV5-1; j_call: TRBJ2-7; clone_size: .
cdr3_aa: CASSFGTGTYNEQFF; cdr3_nt: TGTGCCAGCAGCTTCGGGACAGGGACTTACAATGAGCAGTTCTTC; d_call: TRBD1; v_call: TRBV11-3; j_call: TRBJ2-1; clone_size: .
cdr3_aa: CSVGGQGADGYTF; cdr3_nt: TGCAGCGTCGGGGGGCAGGGGGCGGATGGCTACACCTTC; d_call: TRBD1; v_call: TRBV29-1; j_call: TRBJ1-2; clone_size: .
cdr3_aa: CASSPGGGADTQYF; cdr3_nt: TGTGCCAGCAGTCCCGGAGGAGGGGCAGATACGCAGTATTTT; d_call: .; v_call: TRBV6-5; j_call: TRBJ2-3; clone_size: .
cdr3_aa: CATRTGNSYEQYF; cdr3_nt: TGTGCCACCCGGACAGGGAACTCCTACGAGCAGTACTTC; d_call: TRBD1; v_call: TRBV6-5; j_call: TRBJ2-7; clone_size: few
cdr3_aa: CAIGQATNYGYTF; cdr3_nt: TGTGCCATAGGACAGGCCACTAACTATGGCTACACCTTC; d_call: TRBD1; v_call: TRBV10-3; j_call: TRBJ1-2; clone_size: .
cdr3_aa: CASSSGTGGDEQFF; cdr3_nt: TGCGCCAGCAGCTCCGGGACAGGGGGCGATGAGCAGTTCTTC; d_call: TRBD1; v_call: TRBV5-1; j_call: TRBJ2-1; clone_size: .
cdr3_aa: CAWSVLAATPATNEKLFF; cdr3_nt: TGTGCCTGGAGTGTTCTAGCCGCTACCCCTGCAACTAATGAAAAACTGTTTTTT; d_call: .; v_call: TRBV30; j_call: TRBJ1-4; clone_size: .
cdr3_aa: CASRRSGSTDTQYF; cdr3_nt: TGTGCCAGCAGAAGAAGCGGGTCCACAGATACGCAGTATTTT; d_call: .; v_call: TRBV27; j_call: TRBJ2-3; clone_size: .
cdr3_aa: CASSLAGQGSMRGYTF; cdr3_nt: TGTGCCAGCAGTTTAGCCGGACAGGGTTCGATGCGAGGCTACACCTTC; d_call: TRBD1; v_call: TRBV28; j_call: TRBJ1-2; clone_size: .
cdr3_aa: CASSLGRGLLNEKLFF; cdr3_nt: TGTGCCAGCAGCTTAGGGAGGGGTCTACTTAATGAAAAACTGTTTTTT; d_call: .; v_call: TRBV7-2; j_call: TRBJ1-4; clone_size: few
cdr3_aa: CASSVGGGGGYTF; cdr3_nt: TGTGCCAGCAGCGTGGGAGGCGGTGGAGGCTACACCTTC; d_call: .; v_call: TRBV9; j_call: TRBJ1-2; clone_size: .
cdr3_aa: CASSVASSGGVRDTQYF; cdr3_nt: TGTGCCAGCAGTGTGGCCAGCAGCGGGGGGGTCAGGGATACGCAGTATTTT; d_call: TRBD2; v_call: TRBV6-1; j_call: TRBJ2-3; clone_size: .
cdr3_aa: CASSSGGTDTQYF; cdr3_nt: TGTGCCAGCAGTTCGGGAGGCACAGATACGCAGTATTTT; d_call: .; v_call: TRBV12-3/TRBV12-4; j_call: TRBJ2-3; clone_size: .